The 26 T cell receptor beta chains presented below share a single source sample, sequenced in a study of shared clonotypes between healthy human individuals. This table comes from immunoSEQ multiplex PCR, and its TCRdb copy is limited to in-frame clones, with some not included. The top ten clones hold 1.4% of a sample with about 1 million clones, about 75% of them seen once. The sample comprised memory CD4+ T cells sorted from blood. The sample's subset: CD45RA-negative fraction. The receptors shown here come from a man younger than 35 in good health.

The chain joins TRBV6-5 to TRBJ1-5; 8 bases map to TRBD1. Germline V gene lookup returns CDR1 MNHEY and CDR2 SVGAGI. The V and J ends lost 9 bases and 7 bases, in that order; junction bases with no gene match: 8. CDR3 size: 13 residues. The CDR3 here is CASKTGASQPQHF. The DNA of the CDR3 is TGTGCCAGTAAGACAGGGGCGTCCCAGCCCCAGCATTTT.

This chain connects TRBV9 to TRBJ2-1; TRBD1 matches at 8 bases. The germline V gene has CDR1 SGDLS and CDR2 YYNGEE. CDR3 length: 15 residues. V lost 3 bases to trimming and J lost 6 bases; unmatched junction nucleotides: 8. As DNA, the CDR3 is TGTGCCAGCAGCGGCCACCCGGACAGGGTCAATGAGCAGTTCTTC. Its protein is CASSGHPDRVNEQFF.

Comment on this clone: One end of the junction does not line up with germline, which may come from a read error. The CDR3 DNA sequence: TGTGCTAGCAGCCGGGGGGCGACAGGGCAGGAGACCCAGTACTTC. Translating it yields CASSRGATGQETQYF. The chain couples TRBV7-7 to TRBJ2-5; tentatively, D is TRBD1 or TRBD2 (7 bases each). The CDR3 has 15 residues. The germline V gene has CDR1 SSHAT and CDR2 FNYEAQ (reference sequence).

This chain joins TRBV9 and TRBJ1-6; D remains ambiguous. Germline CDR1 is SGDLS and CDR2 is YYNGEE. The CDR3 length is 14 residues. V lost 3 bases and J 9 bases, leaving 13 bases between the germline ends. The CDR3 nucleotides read TGTGCCAGCAGCGCCCGGGAGGTAGTTTCACCCCTCCACTTT. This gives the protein CASSAREVVSPLHF.

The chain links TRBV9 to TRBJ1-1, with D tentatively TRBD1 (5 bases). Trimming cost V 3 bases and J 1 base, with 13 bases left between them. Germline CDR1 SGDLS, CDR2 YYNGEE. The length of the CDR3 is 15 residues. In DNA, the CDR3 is TGTGCCAGCAGCGCCGATGGCCAGGGGAACACTGAAGCTTTCTTT. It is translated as CASSADGQGNTEAFF.

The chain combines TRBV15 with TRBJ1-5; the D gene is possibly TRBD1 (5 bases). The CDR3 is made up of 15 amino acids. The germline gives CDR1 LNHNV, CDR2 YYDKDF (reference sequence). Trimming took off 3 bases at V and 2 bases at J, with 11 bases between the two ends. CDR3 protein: CATSRSREGNQPQHF. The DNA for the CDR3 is TGTGCCACCAGCAGGAGCAGGGAGGGCAATCAGCCCCAGCATTTT.

In DNA, the CDR3 is TGCGCCAGCAGCTTGGCCAGTGGGGCCACTAGGGGATTGGACACTGAAGCTTTCTTT. It is translated as CASSLASGATRGLDTEAFF. This chain joins TRBV5-1 and TRBJ1-1; possible D gene TRBD1, 5 bases. The CDR3 totals 19 residues. Germline assignment: CDR1 SGHRS and CDR2 YFSETQ. Trimming stripped 0 bases from V and 3 bases from J, with 24 bases between.

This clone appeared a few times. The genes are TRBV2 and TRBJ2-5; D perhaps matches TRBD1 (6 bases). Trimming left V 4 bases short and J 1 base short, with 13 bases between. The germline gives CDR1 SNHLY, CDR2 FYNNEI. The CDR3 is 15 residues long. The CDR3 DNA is TGTGCCAGCAGTGCAGGGACAAAGCCCCAAGAGACCCAGTACTTC. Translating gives CASSAGTKPQETQYF.

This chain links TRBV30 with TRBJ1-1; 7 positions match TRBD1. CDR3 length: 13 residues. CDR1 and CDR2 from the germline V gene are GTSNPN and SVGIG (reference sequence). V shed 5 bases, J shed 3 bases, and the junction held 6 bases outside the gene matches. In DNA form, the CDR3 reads TGTGCCTGGTCGGACAGGAGTGACACTGAAGCTTTCTTT. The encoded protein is CAWSDRSDTEAFF.

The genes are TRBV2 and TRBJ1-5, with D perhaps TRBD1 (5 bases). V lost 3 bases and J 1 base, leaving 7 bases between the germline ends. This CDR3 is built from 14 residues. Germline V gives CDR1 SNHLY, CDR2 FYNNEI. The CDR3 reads CASSEEGSNQPQHF. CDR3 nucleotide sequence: TGTGCCAGCAGTGAGGAGGGGAGCAATCAGCCCCAGCATTTT.

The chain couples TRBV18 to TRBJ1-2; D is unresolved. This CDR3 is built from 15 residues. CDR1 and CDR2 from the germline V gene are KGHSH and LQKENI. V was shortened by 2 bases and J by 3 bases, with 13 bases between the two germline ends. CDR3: CASSPGGKRDYGYTF. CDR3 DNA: TGTGCCAGCTCACCAGGTGGGAAAAGGGACTATGGCTACACCTTC.

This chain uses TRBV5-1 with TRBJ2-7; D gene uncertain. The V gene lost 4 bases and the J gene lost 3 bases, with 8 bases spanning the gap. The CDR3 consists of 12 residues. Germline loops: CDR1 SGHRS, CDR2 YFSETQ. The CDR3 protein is CASSTDGYEQYF. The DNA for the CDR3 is TGCGCCAGCAGCACCGACGGCTACGAGCAGTACTTC.

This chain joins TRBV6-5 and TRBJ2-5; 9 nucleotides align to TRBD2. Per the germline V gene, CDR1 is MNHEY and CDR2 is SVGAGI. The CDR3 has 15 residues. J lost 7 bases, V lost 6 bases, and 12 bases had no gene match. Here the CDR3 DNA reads TGTGCCAGCAGGATTGGACTAGCGCGTGGAGGGACCCAGTACTTC. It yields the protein CASRIGLARGGTQYF.

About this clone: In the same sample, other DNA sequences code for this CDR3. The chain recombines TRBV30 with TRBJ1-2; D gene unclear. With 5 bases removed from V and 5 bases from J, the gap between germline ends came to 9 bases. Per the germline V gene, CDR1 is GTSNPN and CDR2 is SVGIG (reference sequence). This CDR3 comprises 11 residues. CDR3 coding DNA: TGTGCCTGGGGCCTGGGTTATGGCTACACCTTC. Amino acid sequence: CAWGLGYGYTF.

The CDR3 here is CASRLDGNTEAFF. DNA of the CDR3: TGTGCCAGCCGACTAGACGGGAACACTGAAGCTTTCTTT. V is TRBV11-1 and J is TRBJ1-1, with no clear D. Between the trimmed V and J ends, which lost 8 bases and 1 base, there was a span of 11 bases. Looked up from germline, CDR1 is SGHAT and CDR2 is FQDESV (reference sequence). This CDR3 is 13 amino acids long.

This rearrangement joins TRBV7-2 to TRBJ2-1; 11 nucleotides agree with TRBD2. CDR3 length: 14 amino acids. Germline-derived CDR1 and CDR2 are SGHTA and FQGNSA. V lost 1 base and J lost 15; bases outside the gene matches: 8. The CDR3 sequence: CASSLEGTSGMRFF. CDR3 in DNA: TGTGCCAGCAGCTTAGAGGGGACTAGCGGTATGCGGTTCTTC.

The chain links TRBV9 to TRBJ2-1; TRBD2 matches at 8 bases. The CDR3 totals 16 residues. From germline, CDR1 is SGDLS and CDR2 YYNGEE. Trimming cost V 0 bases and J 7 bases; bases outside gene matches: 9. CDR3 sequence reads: CASSVELSGSGNEQFF. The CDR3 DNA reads TGTGCCAGCAGCGTAGAGCTGAGCGGGAGTGGGAATGAGCAGTTCTTC.

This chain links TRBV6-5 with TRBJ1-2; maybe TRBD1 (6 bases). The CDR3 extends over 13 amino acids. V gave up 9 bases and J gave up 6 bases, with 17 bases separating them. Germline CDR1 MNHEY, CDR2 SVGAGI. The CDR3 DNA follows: TGTGCCAGTTGGAAGGGGGGCGAAAATGGCTACACCTTC. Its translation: CASWKGGENGYTF.

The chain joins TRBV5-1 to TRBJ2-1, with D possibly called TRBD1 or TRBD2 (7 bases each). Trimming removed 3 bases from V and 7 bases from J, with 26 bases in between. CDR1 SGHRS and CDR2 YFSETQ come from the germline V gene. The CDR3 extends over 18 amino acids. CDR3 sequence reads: CASSSLSQGEGARNEQFF. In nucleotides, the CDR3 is TGCGCCAGCAGCTCCCTCAGCCAGGGGGAGGGGGCTCGTAATGAGCAGTTCTTC.

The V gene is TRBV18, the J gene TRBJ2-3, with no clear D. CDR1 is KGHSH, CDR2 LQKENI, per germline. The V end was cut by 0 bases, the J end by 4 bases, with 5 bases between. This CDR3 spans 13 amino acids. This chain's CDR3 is CASSPPVADTQYF. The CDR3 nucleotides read TGTGCCAGCTCACCACCGGTCGCAGATACGCAGTATTTT.

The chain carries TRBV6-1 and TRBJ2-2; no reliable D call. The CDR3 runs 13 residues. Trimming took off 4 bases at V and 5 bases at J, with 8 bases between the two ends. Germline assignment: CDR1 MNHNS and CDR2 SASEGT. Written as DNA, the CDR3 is TGTGCCAGCAGTGCAGACCTTACCGGGGAGCTGTTTTTT. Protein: CASSADLTGELFF.

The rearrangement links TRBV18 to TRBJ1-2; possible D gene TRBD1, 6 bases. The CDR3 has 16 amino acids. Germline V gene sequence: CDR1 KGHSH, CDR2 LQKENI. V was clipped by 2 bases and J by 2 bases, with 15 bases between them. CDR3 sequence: CASSPASGGRNYGYTF. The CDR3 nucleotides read TGTGCCAGCTCACCAGCGAGTGGGGGGCGCAACTATGGCTACACCTTC.

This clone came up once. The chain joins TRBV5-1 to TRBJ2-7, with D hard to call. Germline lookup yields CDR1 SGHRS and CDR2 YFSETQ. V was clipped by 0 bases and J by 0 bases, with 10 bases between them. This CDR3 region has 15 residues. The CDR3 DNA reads TGCGCCAGCAGCTTGGATCCGGTTAGCTCCTACGAGCAGTACTTC. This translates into CASSLDPVSSYEQYF.

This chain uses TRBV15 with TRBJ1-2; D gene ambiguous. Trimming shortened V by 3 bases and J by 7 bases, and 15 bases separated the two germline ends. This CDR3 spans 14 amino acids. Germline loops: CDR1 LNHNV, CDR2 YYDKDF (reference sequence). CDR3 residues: CATSREGSSRGYTF. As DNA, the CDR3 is TGTGCCACCAGCAGGGAGGGAAGCAGTCGTGGCTACACCTTC.

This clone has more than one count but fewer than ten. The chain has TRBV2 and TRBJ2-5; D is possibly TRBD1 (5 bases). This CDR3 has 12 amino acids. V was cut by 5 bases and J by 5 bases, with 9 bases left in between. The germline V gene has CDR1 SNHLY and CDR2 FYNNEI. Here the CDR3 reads CASSPGLETQYF. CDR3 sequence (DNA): TGTGCCAGCAGTCCAGGGCTGGAGACCCAGTACTTC.

The CDR3 DNA follows: TGCGCCAGCAGCGCATCGGCCCTGGGACAGACATACGAGCAGTACTTC. Amino acid sequence: CASSASALGQTYEQYF. The rearrangement joins TRBV4-1 to TRBJ2-7, with TRBD1 matching 7 bases. The CDR3 has 16 amino acids. Germline V gives CDR1 MGHRA, CDR2 YSYEKL. V trimming: 5 bases; J trimming: 4 bases; junction bases outside the gene matches: 14.